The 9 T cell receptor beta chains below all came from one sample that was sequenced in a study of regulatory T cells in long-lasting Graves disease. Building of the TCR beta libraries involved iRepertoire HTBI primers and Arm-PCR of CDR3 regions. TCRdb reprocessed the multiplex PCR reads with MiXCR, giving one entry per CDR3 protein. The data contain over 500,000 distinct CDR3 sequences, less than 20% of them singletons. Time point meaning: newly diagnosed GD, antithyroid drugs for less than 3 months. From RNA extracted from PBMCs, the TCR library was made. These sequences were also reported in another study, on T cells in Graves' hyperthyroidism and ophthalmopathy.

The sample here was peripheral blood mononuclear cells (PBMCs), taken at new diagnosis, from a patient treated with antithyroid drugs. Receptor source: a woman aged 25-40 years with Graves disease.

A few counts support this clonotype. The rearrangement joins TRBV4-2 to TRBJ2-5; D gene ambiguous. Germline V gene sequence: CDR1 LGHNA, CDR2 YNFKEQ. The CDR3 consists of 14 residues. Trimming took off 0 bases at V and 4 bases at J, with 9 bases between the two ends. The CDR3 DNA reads TGTGCCAGCAGCCAAGATCGAAACTCAGAGACCCAGTACTTC. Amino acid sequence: CASSQDRNSETQYF.

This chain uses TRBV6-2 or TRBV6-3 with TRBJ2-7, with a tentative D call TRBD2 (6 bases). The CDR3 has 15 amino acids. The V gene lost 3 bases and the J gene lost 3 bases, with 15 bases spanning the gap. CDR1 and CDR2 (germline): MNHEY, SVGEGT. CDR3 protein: CASSYWQMGGYEQYF. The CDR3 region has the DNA TGTGCCAGCAGTTATTGGCAGATGGGGGGCTACGAGCAGTACTTC.

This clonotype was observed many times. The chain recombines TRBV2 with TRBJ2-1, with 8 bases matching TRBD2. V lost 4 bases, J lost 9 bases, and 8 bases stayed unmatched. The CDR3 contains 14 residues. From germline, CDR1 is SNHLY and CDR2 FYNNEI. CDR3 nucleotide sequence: TGTGCCAGCAGTGCGGGACTAGTTTACGCTGAGCAGTTCTTC. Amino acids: CASSAGLVYAEQFF. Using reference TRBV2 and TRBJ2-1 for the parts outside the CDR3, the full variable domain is EPEVTQTPSHQVTQMGQEVILRCVPISNHLYFYWYRQILGQKVEFLVSFYNNEISEKSEIFDDQFSVERPDGSNFTLKIRSTKLEDSAMYFCASSAGLVYAEQFFGPGTRLTVL.

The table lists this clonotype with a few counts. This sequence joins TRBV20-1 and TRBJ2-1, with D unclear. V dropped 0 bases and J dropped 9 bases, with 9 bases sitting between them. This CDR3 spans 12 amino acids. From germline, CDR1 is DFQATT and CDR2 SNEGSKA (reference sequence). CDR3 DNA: TGCAGTGCTAGAGAAGGTCCGGGTGAGCAGTTCTTC. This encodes CSAREGPGEQFF.

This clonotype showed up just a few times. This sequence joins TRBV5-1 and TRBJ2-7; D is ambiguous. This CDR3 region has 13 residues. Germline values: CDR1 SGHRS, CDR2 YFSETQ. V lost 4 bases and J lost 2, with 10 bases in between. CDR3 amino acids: CASSDKATYEQYF. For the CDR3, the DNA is TGCGCCAGCAGCGACAAAGCAACCTACGAGCAGTACTTC.

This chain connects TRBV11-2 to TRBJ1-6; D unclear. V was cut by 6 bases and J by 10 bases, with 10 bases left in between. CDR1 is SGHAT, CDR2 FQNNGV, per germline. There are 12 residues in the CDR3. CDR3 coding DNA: TGTGCCAGCAGTGAAAGTCACTCACCCCTCCACTTT. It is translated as CASSESHSPLHF.

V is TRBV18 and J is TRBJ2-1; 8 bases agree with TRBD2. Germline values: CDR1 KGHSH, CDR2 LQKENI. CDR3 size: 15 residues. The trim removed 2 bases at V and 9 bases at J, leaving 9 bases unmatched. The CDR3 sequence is CASSPTGLGGSEQFF. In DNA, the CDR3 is TGTGCCAGCTCACCAACGGGACTAGGCGGTAGTGAGCAGTTCTTC.

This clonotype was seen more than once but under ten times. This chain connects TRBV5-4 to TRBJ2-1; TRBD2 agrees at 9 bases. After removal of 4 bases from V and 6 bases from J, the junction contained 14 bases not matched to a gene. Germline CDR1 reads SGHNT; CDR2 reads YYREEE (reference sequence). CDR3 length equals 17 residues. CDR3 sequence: CASSRQLSGSNVNEQFF. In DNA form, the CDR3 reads TGTGCCAGCAGCCGACAACTTAGCGGGAGTAACGTCAATGAGCAGTTCTTC.

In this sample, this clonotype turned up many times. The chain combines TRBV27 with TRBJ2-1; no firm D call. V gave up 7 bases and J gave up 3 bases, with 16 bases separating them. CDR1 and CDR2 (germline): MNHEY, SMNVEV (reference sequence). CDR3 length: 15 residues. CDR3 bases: TGTGCCAGCAACAGATTAGGAAAGGGCTACAATGAGCAGTTCTTC. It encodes CASNRLGKGYNEQFF.